This T cell receptor beta chain emerged from a study of technical replicates of blood from several donors. The CDR3 length is 15 residues. The junction had 6 bases not matched to a gene; V was cut back by 2 bases and J by 7 bases. Germline CDR1 MNHNS, CDR2 SASEGT. Assay used: immunoSEQ multiplex PCR; TCRdb lists only in-frame clones, some missing. The repertoire holds nearly 70,000 clones, with almost 95% as singletons. Sequencing was performed on T cells isolated from PBMCs. The V gene is TRBV6-1, the J gene TRBJ2-7; 12 nucleotides match TRBD2. This receptor was identified in a human donor in good health. CDR3 nucleotide sequence: TGTGCCAGCAGTGAACTAGCGGGAGGGCCAGGAGAGCAGTACTTC. It translates to CASSELAGGPGEQYF.